The next 20 T cell receptor beta chains were all read from a single sample in a study of early T cells in non-severe SARS-CoV-2 infection. TCRdb redid the calling of the 5' RACE reads with MiXCR, one entry per CDR3 protein. The repertoire has approximately 100,000 distinct CDR3 sequences, 16% of them found once; the top ten carry around 1.3%. What was sequenced was whole blood. These receptors came from an adult who was a healthcare worker with PCR-confirmed SARS-CoV-2 infection or an uninfected control (not recorded which).

This chain joins TRBV12-3 or TRBV12-4 and TRBJ1-2; D is possibly TRBD1 (5 bases). The CDR3 totals 15 residues. V was clipped by 7 bases and J by 4 bases, with 19 bases between them. CDR3 sequence reads: CASTRGAGRGYGYTF. CDR3 nucleotides: TGTGCCAGCACCAGAGGGGCAGGCCGGGGCTATGGCTACACCTTC.

In its sample, this clonotype was seen a few times. The chain recombines TRBV6-5 with TRBJ2-1, with D uncertain. Looked up from germline, CDR1 is MNHEY and CDR2 is SVGAGI. Trimming stripped 7 bases from V and 7 bases from J, with 17 bases between. This CDR3 region has 14 residues. The CDR3 bases are TGTGCCAGCACCCGAAAGGACCACCTAAATGAGCAGTTCTTC. It codes for CASTRKDHLNEQFF.

This clonotype appeared a few times. The genes are TRBV3-2 and TRBJ2-7; TRBD1 is the table's D call and was not checked against the DNA. TRBV3-2 is classified as a pseudogene. This CDR3 is 18 amino acids long. For the CDR3, the DNA is TGTGCCAGCAGCCGTACAAAGAGAGGGACATTCGCCTCCTACGAGCAGTACTTC. Translated: CASSRTKRGTFASYEQYF.

This clonotype has more than one count but fewer than ten. The gene calls are TRBV12-3 or TRBV12-4 and TRBJ1-5, with D possibly being TRBD1 (5 bases). Between the trimmed V and J ends, which lost 5 bases and 2 bases, there was a span of 16 bases. CDR3 length equals 16 residues. The chain's CDR3 is CASSPDLVGGNQPQHF. CDR3 bases: TGTGCCAGCAGTCCCGACCTTGTGGGGGGCAATCAGCCCCAGCATTTT.

This clonotype was found many times. The chain couples TRBV11-2 to TRBJ2-1; 7 bases fit TRBD1. Looked up from germline, CDR1 is SGHAT and CDR2 is FQNNGV. Unmatched junction bases numbered 10, after V lost 4 bases and J lost 7 bases. This CDR3 spans 15 amino acids. The DNA for the CDR3 is TGTGCCAGCAGCTACCATCCCCAGGGGGAGAATGAGCAGTTCTTC. It is translated as CASSYHPQGENEQFF.

This chain links TRBV29-1 with TRBJ2-5; TRBD1 agrees at 7 bases. V shed 4 bases and J 2 bases; nucleotides not matched to a gene: 1. CDR1 and CDR2 from the germline V gene are SQVTM and ANQGSEA. This CDR3 comprises 12 residues. CDR3 residues: CSVVGQQETQYF. CDR3 DNA: TGCAGCGTTGTGGGACAGCAAGAGACCCAGTACTTC. The variable domain in full, completed from reference TRBV29-1 and TRBJ2-5, reads SAVISQKPSRDICQRGTSLTIQCQVDSQVTMMFWYRQQPGQSLTLIATANQGSEATYESGFVIDKFPISRPNLTFSTLTVSNMSPEDSSIYLCSVVGQQETQYFGPGTRLLVL.

This clonotype was detected only a few times. The rearrangement uses TRBV29-1 and TRBJ2-5; TRBD1 aligns across 10 bases. The ends lost 7 bases at V and 5 bases at J; junction bases unmatched: 1. The CDR3 is 11 residues long. The V gene's germline CDR1 is SQVTM and CDR2 ANQGSEA. The CDR3 DNA sequence: TGCAGCGGGGACAGGGGCGAGACCCAGTACTTC. Translated, it gives CSGDRGETQYF.

This clonotype turned up a few times. The genes are TRBV11-2 and TRBJ2-7; D gene ambiguous. CDR1 is SGHAT and CDR2 is FQNNGV in the germline V gene. The length of the CDR3 is 11 residues. Trimming removed 4 bases at V and 5 bases at J, with 6 bases between. Here the CDR3 DNA reads TGTGCCAGCAGCTCTTATGACGAGCAGTACTTC. Its protein is CASSSYDEQYF.

In this sample, this clonotype turned up a few times. The chain is built from TRBV20-1 and TRBJ2-3, with TRBD2 matching 15 bases. V lost 5 bases and J lost 4; bases outside the gene matches: 1. The CDR3 has 14 amino acids. The germline V gene encodes CDR1 DFQATT and CDR2 SNEGSKA (reference sequence). CDR3 in DNA: TGCAGTGCTCGGACTAGCGGGGGGGCAGATACGCAGTATTTT. It translates to CSARTSGGADTQYF.

This chain connects TRBV11-3 to TRBJ1-1; D is undetermined. In germline, CDR1 is SGHNT, CDR2 YENEEA. The CDR3 has 13 residues. The V end was cut by 4 bases, the J end by 4 bases, with 10 bases between. Written as DNA, the CDR3 is TGTGCCAGCAGCTCCGGGGTGGGCACTGAAGCTTTCTTT. Translation: CASSSGVGTEAFF.

This clonotype was detected a few times. The V gene is TRBV3-1, the J gene TRBJ2-7, with 7 bases that match TRBD2. Germline V lookup: CDR1 LGHDT, CDR2 YNNKEL (reference sequence). The J segment lost 4 bases and the V segment lost 0 bases, leaving 9 bases of the junction unmatched. This CDR3 is built from 16 residues. CDR3 sequence (DNA): TGTGCCAGCAGCCAAGATCCCAGGACTAGTTCATACGAGCAGTACTTC. It is translated as CASSQDPRTSSYEQYF.

This chain uses TRBV20-1 with TRBJ2-7; 8 bases are a match to TRBD2. Germline values: CDR1 DFQATT, CDR2 SNEGSKA (reference sequence). The V and J ends lost 0 bases and 5 bases, in that order; junction bases with no gene match: 9. This CDR3 is 15 amino acids long. CDR3 protein: CSARDLTSAGNEQYF. CDR3 in DNA: TGCAGTGCTAGAGATCTGACTAGCGCTGGGAACGAGCAGTACTTC.

This rearrangement joins TRBV11-2 to TRBJ2-3; no firm D call. CDR3 length: 14 residues. Trimming cost V 5 bases and J 2 bases, with 11 bases left between them. Germline CDR1 reads SGHAT; CDR2 reads FQNNGV. The CDR3 DNA sequence: TGTGCCAGCAGCCAACAGATCTCCACAGATACGCAGTATTTT. Translating it yields CASSQQISTDTQYF.

Only a few counts were recorded for this clonotype. The chain has TRBV10-3 and TRBJ2-3; 7 bases map to TRBD1. The CDR3 length is 16 residues. Germline values: CDR1 ENHRY, CDR2 SYGVKD. V was pared by 6 bases and J by 3 bases, with 12 bases of the junction left unmatched. CDR3 in amino acids: CAISPQLQGSTDTQYF. Here the CDR3 DNA reads TGTGCCATCAGCCCTCAGTTACAGGGGAGTACAGATACGCAGTATTTT.

This clonotype was seen only a few times. V and J are TRBV5-1 and TRBJ1-6; D ambiguous. This CDR3 region has 15 residues. Germline loops: CDR1 SGHRS, CDR2 YFSETQ. The germline V and J ends were trimmed by 1 base and 10 bases, with 15 bases remaining between them. This CDR3 is CASSLSSSSRSPLHF. The CDR3 bases are TGCGCCAGCAGCTTGTCCAGCAGTTCTAGATCACCCCTCCACTTT.

Ten or more counts support this clonotype. The V gene is TRBV4-2, the J gene TRBJ2-5; possibly TRBD2 for D (6 bases). The length of the CDR3 is 15 residues. CDR1 and CDR2 from the germline V gene are LGHNA and YNFKEQ. Trimming shortened V by 4 bases and J by 5 bases, and 17 bases separated the two germline ends. This CDR3 is CASSPEPGGVETQYF. In nucleotides, the CDR3 is TGTGCCAGCAGCCCTGAACCCGGAGGGGTTGAGACCCAGTACTTC.

This clonotype was seen at least ten times. The genes are TRBV29-1 and TRBJ2-1; no clear D. Deletions cut 4 bases from V and 6 bases from J, with 4 bases between. CDR3 length: 10 amino acids. Germline V gene data show CDR1 as SQVTM and CDR2 as ANQGSEA. The CDR3 here is CSVVGNEQFF. Written as DNA, the CDR3 is TGCAGCGTTGTAGGCAATGAGCAGTTCTTC.

This clonotype was counted a few times. The rearrangement links TRBV28 to TRBJ2-7; D not resolved. V lost 6 bases, J lost 7 bases, and 16 bases lay in between. This CDR3 spans 13 amino acids. Germline values: CDR1 MDHEN, CDR2 SYDVKM. The CDR3 bases are TGTGCCAGCAGATATCCCCAAGGTGAGGAGCAGTACTTC. It yields the protein CASRYPQGEEQYF.

Only a few counts were recorded for this clonotype. This chain connects TRBV4-3 to TRBJ2-6; D tentatively fits TRBD1 or TRBD2 (5 bases each). V lost 5 bases, J lost 0 bases, and 20 bases lay in between. Germline V gene data show CDR1 as LGHNA and CDR2 as YSLEER. This CDR3 spans 19 amino acids. The CDR3 DNA is TGCGCCAGCAGCATACGCCGGGGCCCGAAGAGCTCTGGGGCCAACGTCCTGACTTTC. Residues: CASSIRRGPKSSGANVLTF.

This sequence joins TRBV5-1 and TRBJ1-2; TRBD1 is a possible D gene (5 bases). The CDR3 contains 14 residues. The V gene's germline CDR1 is SGHRS and CDR2 YFSETQ. V was shortened by 3 bases and J by 3 bases, with 12 bases between the two germline ends. The CDR3, as DNA: TGCGCCAGCAGCTCAGGGATTTCCGACTATGGCTACACCTTC. Translation gives CASSSGISDYGYTF.